This TCR beta chain was identified during a study of shared clonotypes between healthy human individuals. The CDR3 is 13 residues long. V was cut by 4 bases and J by 3 bases, with 11 bases left in between. Germline lookup yields CDR1 SGHDT and CDR2 YYEEEE. This clone has only a few counts. Its antigen is currently unknown. Study-wide points: Having only a few donors restricted how much genetic and exposure-history diversity was captured.

Clones were sequenced by immunoSEQ multiplex PCR, and TCRdb holds only the in-frame ones, with some missing. The sample carries roughly 1,100,000 clones, around 74% recorded once. The V call is TRBV5-6, the J call TRBJ2-7; D is perhaps TRBD2 (5 bases). This receptor was identified in a man aged 18 to 29 in good health. Sequencing was performed on memory CD4+ T cells sorted from blood. Subset noted: CD45RA-negative fraction. CDR3: CASSGRTLYEQYF. The CDR3 nucleotides read TGTGCCAGCAGCGGAAGGACTCTCTACGAGCAGTACTTC. Supplemented by reference TRBV5-6 and TRBJ2-7, the full variable domain reads DAGVTQSPTHLIKTRGQQVTLRCSPKSGHDTVSWYQQALGQGPQFIFQYYEEEERQRGNFPDRFSGHQFPNYSSELNVNALLLGDSALYLCASSGRTLYEQYFGPGTRLTVT.